These T cell receptor beta chains were read from a single sample in a study of blood T cell repertoires in COVID-19. TCRdb's table, derived via immunoSEQ multiplex PCR, lists solely in-frame clones and lacks some. The data contain approximately 390,000 clones, more than 75% of them singletons. Sequencing used PBMCs or T cells enriched from blood (not recorded which). The receptor set was obtained from a woman in her 50s who had recovered from COVID-19. The CDR3 runs from the conserved cysteine through the conserved F or W. The D gene is left open where the match is weak. Clone size appears in some rows only: once, few, many, or a class for an expanded clone.

TRBD1	NA	TRBV6-5	TRBJ2-7	TGTGCCAGCAGTTACTCGCTGGACAGGGAAACCTACGAGCAGTACTTC	CASSYSLDRETYEQYF
NA	NA	TRBV21-1	TRBJ1-5	TGTGCCAGCAGCAAAGTCCCCCAGGGGCTGGGGTTATATCAGCCCCAGCATTTT	CASSKVPQGLGLYQPQHF
NA	NA	TRBV2	TRBJ2-3	TGTGCCAGCAGTGAATATGCCTACACAGATACGCAGTATTTT	CASSEYAYTDTQYF
NA	NA	TRBV11-1	TRBJ2-6	TGTGCCAGCAGCTTATTAACGGGAAGTGGGGCCAACGTCCTGACTTTC	CASSLLTGSGANVLTF
NA	NA	TRBV5-1	TRBJ2-3	TGCGCCAGCAGCTTGCTTTCTAGTAGCACAGATACGCAGTATTTT	CASSLLSSSTDTQYF
TRBD1	once	TRBV5-1	TRBJ1-4	TGCGCCAGCAGCTTAGAACCGACAGGGAGTAATGAAAAACTGTTTTTT	CASSLEPTGSNEKLFF
TRBD1	NA	TRBV5-1	TRBJ1-3	TGCGCCAGCAGCTTGGGGACAGGGCCCTCTGGAAACACCATATATTTT	CASSLGTGPSGNTIYF
NA	NA	TRBV6-5	TRBJ2-2	TGTGCCAGCAGTTACGGGGCGGGAGGGGAGCTGTTTTTT	CASSYGAGGELFF
TRBD1	NA	TRBV10-3	TRBJ1-4	TGTGCCTCGAGGGACAGGGATAGTGAAAAACTGTTTTTT	CASRDRDSEKLFF
NA	NA	TRBV28	TRBJ1-4	TGTGCCAGCAGTTCAAGGGACACAGCAACTAATGAAAAACTGTTTTTT	CASSSRDTATNEKLFF
NA	NA	TRBV4-2	TRBJ2-5	TGTGCCAGCAGCCCGAGGGTGCAAGAAGAGACCCAGTACTTC	CASSPRVQEETQYF
NA	NA	TRBV27	TRBJ1-2	TGTGCCAGCAAACCCGGGACACGCGAGATTGACTATGGCTACACCTTC	CASKPGTREIDYGYTF
NA	NA	TRBV6-6	TRBJ2-2	TGTGCCAGTACTATACGGGATCCCGGGGAGCTGTTTTTT	CASTIRDPGELFF
TRBD1	NA	TRBV27	TRBJ1-2	TGTGCCAGCAGCGAAAGACAGGGGCTCAAGGGCTACACCTTC	CASSERQGLKGYTF
TRBD2	NA	TRBV27	TRBJ2-7	TGTGCCAGCAGTTCCGCGGGGGGCGCGTCCTACGAGCAGTACTTC	CASSSAGGASYEQYF
TRBD2	NA	TRBV7-2	TRBJ2-7	TGTGCCAGCAGCTTTCCCGGGACTAGCGTATCCTACGAGCAGTACTTC	CASSFPGTSVSYEQYF
NA	once	TRBV2	TRBJ2-2	TGTGCCAGCAGTGAAGGTTTGCTGGACTTATTAGGGGAGCTGTTTTTT	CASSEGLLDLLGELFF
TRBD1	NA	TRBV6-5	TRBJ1-3	TGTGCCAGCCTGACAGGGAGTGGAAACACCATATATTTT	CASLTGSGNTIYF
NA	few	TRBV28	TRBJ1-1	TGTGCCAGCAGTTACAGGAGTTTTACTGAAGCTTTCTTT	CASSYRSFTEAFF
NA	NA	TRBV21-1	TRBJ1-2	TGTGCCAGCAGACGAGGTCAGGGCTACACCTTC	CASRRGQGYTF
TRBD2	NA	TRBV5-5	TRBJ2-1	TGTGCCAGCAGCCTCGGACTAGTCGATGAGCAGTTCTTC	CASSLGLVDEQFF
NA	NA	TRBV7-2	TRBJ1-5	TGTGCCAGCAGCTTAGACGCCAGGCATCAGCCCCAGCATTTT	CASSLDARHQPQHF
NA	NA	TRBV28	TRBJ1-5	TGTGCCAGCAGTTTAGTTCGACCCAGGGAAAATCAGCCCCAGCATTTT	CASSLVRPRENQPQHF
NA	NA	TRBV12-3/TRBV12-4	TRBJ1-2	TGTGCCAGCACCCTTACAGGGTTCCATGGCTACACCTTC	CASTLTGFHGYTF
NA	once	TRBV24-1	TRBJ2-3	TGTGCCACCGTGCGGGATCGGAGGGAAACAGATACGCAGTATTTT	CATVRDRRETDTQYF
TRBD1	once	TRBV2	TRBJ1-6	TGTGCCAGCAGTCGACAGGGGGCGATCGATCCCAATTCACCCCTCCACTTT	CASSRQGAIDPNSPLHF
TRBD1	NA	TRBV7-8	TRBJ1-6	TGTGCCAGCAGCCCGGGACAGGGTTCATCACCCCTCCACTTT	CASSPGQGSSPLHF
NA	NA	TRBV5-1	TRBJ1-1	TGCGCCAGCAGCCCTAGGCGGGGGGTTTATGGTGAAGCTTTCTTT	CASSPRRGVYGEAFF
TRBD2	NA	TRBV28	TRBJ2-5	TGTGCCAGCAGTCTAAAGACTAGCGGGGGGTTCCAAGAGACCCAGTACTTC	CASSLKTSGGFQETQYF
NA	NA	TRBV14	TRBJ2-5	TGTGCCAGCAGCCAGGGGGCGAGGGAGACCCAGTACTTC	CASSQGARETQYF
TRBD1	NA	TRBV4-1	TRBJ1-4	TGCGCCAGCAGCGCTACAGGGGGCGTATCAAATGAAAAACTGTTTTTT	CASSATGGVSNEKLFF
TRBD2	NA	TRBV5-1	TRBJ2-5	TGCGCCAGCAGCCTGACCGGGACTAGCGGGGCGGTGACCCAGTACTTC	CASSLTGTSGAVTQYF
NA	NA	TRBV18	TRBJ1-2	TGTGCCAGCTCACCCGGGCAGGGAGGCTATGGCTACACCTTC	CASSPGQGGYGYTF
NA	NA	TRBV20-1	TRBJ1-4	TGCAGTGCTAGTACTGGGCGAAATGAAAAACTGTTTTTT	CSASTGRNEKLFF
TRBD1	NA	TRBV19	TRBJ1-2	TGTGCCAGTAACTCCCCAGGGGGCAATCGTGGCTACACCTTC	CASNSPGGNRGYTF
TRBD1	NA	TRBV10-3	TRBJ2-3	TGTGCCATCAGCAGGGGGAGAACAGATACGCAGTATTTT	CAISRGRTDTQYF
NA	NA	TRBV24-1	TRBJ2-2	TGTGCCACCAGCGCCCGGACCCCGGGGGACACCGGGGAGCTGTTTTTT	CATSARTPGDTGELFF
TRBD1	NA	TRBV5-4	TRBJ1-2	TGTGCCAGCAGCTCTTGGACAGGGGGCTATGGCTACACCTTC	CASSSWTGGYGYTF
NA	NA	TRBV14	TRBJ2-5	TGTGCCAGCAGCCAAGATGGCGAGACCCAGTACTTC	CASSQDGETQYF
TRBD1	NA	TRBV7-9	TRBJ1-4	TGTGCCAGCAGCCGACCGACAGGGGGCCAGGAAAAACTGTTTTTT	CASSRPTGGQEKLFF
NA	NA	TRBV5-1	TRBJ1-1	TGCGCCAGCAGCTTGGTCCCAGCGATGAACACTGAAGCTTTCTTT	CASSLVPAMNTEAFF
NA	NA	TRBV7-9	TRBJ1-2	TGTGCCAGCAGCTTAATGGAAGCGAACTATGGCTACACCTTC	CASSLMEANYGYTF
TRBD1	NA	TRBV28	TRBJ1-2	TGTGCCAGCAGTCCCCGGACAGGGGGCTTTGGCTACACCTTC	CASSPRTGGFGYTF
TRBD1	few	TRBV9	TRBJ1-6	TGTGCCAGCAGCGTAGGGACAGGGGTTTCACCCCTCCACTTT	CASSVGTGVSPLHF
NA	NA	TRBV6-2/TRBV6-3	TRBJ2-3	TGTGCCAGCAGTTACACGGGGCGGGGCGAGAGACATACGCAGTATTTT	CASSYTGRGERHTQYF
TRBD1	once	TRBV5-1	TRBJ2-1	TGCGCCAGCAGCTTCCCGGGACAGGGTTCGCAGGAGCAGTTCTTC	CASSFPGQGSQEQFF
NA	NA	TRBV2	TRBJ2-7	TGTGCCAGCAGTGAATTGGACAGTTACTTGTCCTACGAGCAGTACTTC	CASSELDSYLSYEQYF
TRBD1	few	TRBV5-6	TRBJ1-2	TGTGCCAGCAGCTTAGGGACAGAAATCTATGGCTACACCTTC	CASSLGTEIYGYTF
NA	NA	TRBV30	TRBJ1-4	TGTGCCTGGAGTCAGGACGCCGGGACTCGAGAAAAACTGTTTTTT	CAWSQDAGTREKLFF
TRBD2	NA	TRBV27	TRBJ2-5	TGTGCCAGCAGTCTGGGACTAGCGGGGGGCTGGGAGACCCAGTACTTC	CASSLGLAGGWETQYF
NA	NA	TRBV25-1	TRBJ1-6	TGTGCCAGCAGTTGGACGGAGGAAAATTCACCCCTCCACTTT	CASSWTEENSPLHF
NA	NA	TRBV29-1	TRBJ1-1	TGCAGCGTTTTGGCAATGAACACTGAAGCTTTCTTT	CSVLAMNTEAFF
TRBD1	NA	TRBV7-8	TRBJ2-7	TGTGCCAGCAGCCGAGACAGGGGTTATGGCGAGCAGTACTTC	CASSRDRGYGEQYF
NA	NA	TRBV2	TRBJ1-2	TGTGCCAGCAGGCTAAATAACTATGGCTACACCTTC	CASRLNNYGYTF
NA	NA	TRBV7-2	TRBJ2-7	TGTGCCAGCAGCTTCTTCCCGAGCTCCTACGAGCAGTACTTC	CASSFFPSSYEQYF
NA	NA	TRBV18	TRBJ2-7	TGTGCCAGCTCACCTCAGGGTACGGCCGGGTACGAGCAGTACTTC	CASSPQGTAGYEQYF
NA	NA	TRBV5-1	TRBJ1-2	TGCGCCAGCAGCTTATCACTACACTATGGCTACACCTTC	CASSLSLHYGYTF
NA	once	TRBV27	TRBJ1-2	TGTGCCAGCAGTAGTATAGGGGGAGGCTACACCTTC	CASSSIGGGYTF
TRBD1	few	TRBV13	TRBJ2-3	TGTGCCAGCAGCTCCCGGGACAGGGAGCACCCCCGCACGCAGTATTTT	CASSSRDREHPRTQYF